The 16 T cell receptor beta chains reported below all come from one sample, sequenced in a study of PD-1 blockade in classical Hodgkin lymphoma. Every one of the patients relapsed after autologous stem cell transplantation (brentuximab vedotin exposure was variable). Clones were read by immunoSEQ multiplex PCR, and TCRdb kept only the in-frame ones, dropping some. Among roughly 150,000 clones listed, nearly 80% were seen once. The material sequenced was peripheral blood mononuclear cells (PBMCs), taken before the second cycle of nivolumab. The receptors were gathered from a human donor with classical Hodgkin lymphoma.

The CDR3 is CASSQDNVEGRDYEQYF. The CDR3 DNA is TGTGCCAGCAGCCAAGATAACGTTGAGGGGAGAGACTACGAGCAGTACTTC. This sequence joins TRBV4-2 and TRBJ2-7; D may match TRBD1 or TRBD2 (5 bases each). Germline lookup yields CDR1 LGHNA and CDR2 YNFKEQ. Trimming removed 0 bases from V and 3 bases from J, with 18 bases in between. The CDR3 length is 17 residues.

The rearrangement joins TRBV7-6 to TRBJ2-3; D unresolved. The CDR3 covers 15 residues. Germline-derived CDR1 and CDR2 are SGHVS and FNYEAQ. Trimming pared 5 bases from V and 0 bases from J, leaving 12 bases between. CDR3 in amino acids: CASSPRYASTDTQYF. The CDR3 coding sequence is TGTGCCAGCAGCCCGCGCTACGCTAGCACAGATACGCAGTATTTT.

This clone was detected once. The chain combines TRBV19 with TRBJ1-3; tentatively, D is TRBD1 (5 bases). This CDR3 contains 14 residues. Per the germline V gene, CDR1 is LNHDA and CDR2 is SQIVND (reference sequence). V was trimmed by 5 bases and J by 0 bases, leaving 8 bases between them. CDR3 nucleotide sequence: TGTGCCAGTAGTCTTCAGGGCTCTGGAAACACCATATATTTT. Protein sequence: CASSLQGSGNTIYF.

The chain employs TRBV28 and TRBJ2-1; 10 bases align to TRBD2. Germline CDR1 MDHEN, CDR2 SYDVKM. V trimming: 2 bases; J trimming: 7 bases; junction bases outside the gene matches: 14. The CDR3 runs 18 residues. CDR3 amino acids: CASSLPGLAGVTGNEQFF. DNA for the CDR3: TGTGCCAGCAGTTTACCTGGGCTAGCGGGGGTTACGGGGAATGAGCAGTTCTTC. Combining the CDR3 with reference TRBV28 and TRBJ2-1 gives the whole variable domain DVKVTQSSRYLVKRTGEKVFLECVQDMDHENMFWYRQDPGLGLRLIYFSYDVKMKEKGDIPEGYSVSREKKERFSLILESASTNQTSMYLCASSLPGLAGVTGNEQFFGPGTRLTVL.

Here the CDR3 reads CAISENGGSYEQYF. The CDR3 DNA sequence: TGTGCCATCAGTGAAAATGGCGGGTCCTACGAGCAGTACTTC. The chain has TRBV10-3 and TRBJ2-7; a weak D match, TRBD2 (5 bases). V was cut by 3 bases and J by 1 base, with 10 bases left in between. CDR3 length: 14 residues. Germline V CDR1 and CDR2: ENHRY, SYGVKD.

The chain has TRBV28 and TRBJ2-7, with a tentative D call TRBD2 (5 bases). The CDR3 loop spans 11 amino acids. Germline assignment: CDR1 MDHEN and CDR2 SYDVKM. Trimming pared 9 bases from V and 4 bases from J, leaving 10 bases between. CDR3 sequence: CASLGGYEQYF. CDR3 DNA: TGTGCCAGTCTAGGAGGATACGAGCAGTACTTC. Full variable domain (missing parts from reference TRBV28 and TRBJ2-7): DVKVTQSSRYLVKRTGEKVFLECVQDMDHENMFWYRQDPGLGLRLIYFSYDVKMKEKGDIPEGYSVSREKKERFSLILESASTNQTSMYLCASLGGYEQYFGPGTRLTVT.

The genes are TRBV10-3 and TRBJ1-5, with D unresolved. Trimming took off 4 bases at V and 2 bases at J, with 6 bases between the two ends. The CDR3 runs 13 residues. Germline-derived CDR1 and CDR2 are ENHRY and SYGVKD. CDR3 loop: CAISAQGNQPQHF. As DNA, the CDR3 is TGTGCCATCAGTGCGCAGGGCAATCAGCCCCAGCATTTT.

This chain links TRBV7-9 with TRBJ2-7; TRBD2 agrees at 9 bases. The length of the CDR3 is 18 residues. Trimming cost V 5 bases and J 7 bases; bases outside gene matches: 21. CDR1 SEHNR and CDR2 FQNEAQ come from the germline V gene (reference sequence). Here the CDR3 DNA reads TGTGCCAGCAGCCTAGTAGAGGACTTAGCGGGAGCGCCGAGGGAGCAGTACTTC. Translated: CASSLVEDLAGAPREQYF.

CDR3 protein: CASFPVGADTQYF. DNA for the CDR3: TGCGCCAGCTTCCCGGTTGGTGCCGATACGCAGTATTTT. V and J are TRBV5-1 and TRBJ2-3; D is unresolved. The V gene lost 7 bases and the J gene lost 6 bases, with 15 bases spanning the gap. Germline loops: CDR1 SGHRS, CDR2 YFSETQ. The CDR3 consists of 13 residues.

The gene calls are TRBV27 and TRBJ2-3, with D uncertain. Germline CDR1 reads MNHEY; CDR2 reads SMNVEV (reference sequence). V lost 4 bases, J lost 2 bases, and 7 bases lay in between. This CDR3 region has 13 residues. CDR3 DNA sequence: TGTGCCAGCAGTTACTATCCCACAGATACGCAGTATTTT. Its translation: CASSYYPTDTQYF.

The chain carries TRBV19 and TRBJ1-1; D is perhaps TRBD1 (6 bases). Germline V gives CDR1 LNHDA, CDR2 SQIVND (reference sequence). The CDR3 runs to 14 residues. Trimming stripped 6 bases from V and 6 bases from J, with 17 bases between. The CDR3 nucleotides are TGTGCCAGTAGAGCCCAGGGGAGTATATCTGAAGCTTTCTTT. It translates to CASRAQGSISEAFF.

CDR3 coding DNA: TGTGCCAGTAGTGTCCCTCGGACTAGCGGGAGTGGAAATGAGCAGTTCTTC. This translates into CASSVPRTSGSGNEQFF. The rearrangement links TRBV19 to TRBJ2-1; 13 bases fit TRBD2. From germline, CDR1 is LNHDA and CDR2 SQIVND (reference sequence). The CDR3 covers 17 residues. V shed 5 bases, J shed 7 bases, and the junction held 11 bases outside the gene matches.

Regarding this clone: Its ends do not fully match the called genes, so a read error is possible. V is TRBV10-3 and J is TRBJ1-5; D call uncertain. The CDR3 extends over 13 amino acids. Germline loops: CDR1 ENHRY, CDR2 SYGVKD. CDR3 region: CASSYSTSGPQHF. In nucleotides, the CDR3 is TGTGCCAGCAGTTACTCGACTTCGGGACCCCAGCATTTT.

The rearrangement joins TRBV5-4 to TRBJ2-7, with D tentatively TRBD1 (5 bases). Germline V CDR1 and CDR2: SGHNT, YYREEE (reference sequence). V lost 7 bases, J lost 0 bases, and 17 bases lay in between. CDR3 size: 15 residues. Here the CDR3 reads CASGWAGIGSYEQYF. In DNA form, the CDR3 reads TGTGCCAGCGGTTGGGCAGGGATTGGCTCCTACGAGCAGTACTTC.

The chain couples TRBV4-1 to TRBJ2-1; 12 positions agree with TRBD1. Germline CDR1 reads MGHRA; CDR2 reads YSYEKL. The CDR3 sequence is 17 residues long. V was pared by 3 bases and J by 7 bases, with 10 bases of the junction left unmatched. This CDR3 reads CASSHQPWDRGRNEQFF. The CDR3 DNA is TGCGCCAGCAGCCACCAACCCTGGGACAGGGGGCGAAATGAGCAGTTCTTC.

This clone is a singleton in its sample. V is TRBV25-1 and J is TRBJ2-7; D is ambiguous. CDR3 length: 12 residues. Germline-derived CDR1 and CDR2 are MGHDK and SYGVNS. Trimming left V 4 bases short and J 2 bases short, with 6 bases between. The CDR3 loop is CASSAPTYEQYF. CDR3 bases: TGTGCCAGCAGTGCTCCAACCTACGAGCAGTACTTC.